This T cell receptor beta chain was documented in a study of technical replicates of blood from a few donors. There are 13 residues in the CDR3. Germline V gene data show CDR1 as WNHNN and CDR2 as SYGVQD (reference sequence). The ends lost 6 bases at V and 4 bases at J; junction bases unmatched: 5. Repertoires were generated with immunoSEQ multiplex PCR, while TCRdb's copy carries only in-frame clones and drops some. The repertoire consists of about 80,000 clones, with approximately 94% occurring once and the leading ten covering about 0.37%. The source is a human donor in good health. The chain has TRBV10-1 and TRBJ2-7; 8 nucleotides match TRBD1. The source material was T cells isolated from PBMCs. The CDR3 nucleotides read TGCGCCAGCAGCTTTGGACAGGGATACGAGCAGTACTTC. It codes for CASSFGQGYEQYF.